The sequence of this T cell receptor beta chain was determined in a study of a mutant IDH1 vaccine in newly diagnosed glioma. Note on this clone: Its antigen remains unknown.

This sample's time point: week 47, end of study. Each dose of the vaccine consisted of 300 ug of mutant IDH1 20-mer peptide, with topical imiquimod. Germline V gene sequence: CDR1 GTSNPN, CDR2 SVGIG (reference sequence). V was trimmed by 0 bases and J by 3 bases, leaving 9 bases between them. The CDR3 has 13 amino acids. Assay: immunoSEQ multiplex PCR; the TCRdb copy retains only in-frame clones and omits some. The data contain around 94,000 clones, around 92% of them singletons. This sequence originates from a woman aged 50 to 65 with glioma. The sample was PBMCs, taken from a glioma patient whose treatment included an IDH1 peptide vaccine. The chain is built from TRBV30 and TRBJ2-7; D is possibly TRBD2 (5 bases). The CDR3 DNA follows: TGTGCCTGGAGTGTGGTAGCGAGCTACGAGCAGTACTTC. Translation: CAWSVVASYEQYF.